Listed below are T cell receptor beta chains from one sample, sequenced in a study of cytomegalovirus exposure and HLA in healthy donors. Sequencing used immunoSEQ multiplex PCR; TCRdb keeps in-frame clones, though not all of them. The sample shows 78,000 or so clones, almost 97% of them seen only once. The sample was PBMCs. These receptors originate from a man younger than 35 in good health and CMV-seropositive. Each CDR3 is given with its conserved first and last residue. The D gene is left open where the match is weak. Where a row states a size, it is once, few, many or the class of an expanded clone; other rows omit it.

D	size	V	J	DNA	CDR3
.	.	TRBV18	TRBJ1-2	TGTGCCAGCTCACCCCCAGGGGCCCCGGGCTACACCTTC	CASSPPGAPGYTF
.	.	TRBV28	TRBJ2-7	TGTGCCAGCAGTTTAATGGCAGGCTACGAGCAGTACTTC	CASSLMAGYEQYF
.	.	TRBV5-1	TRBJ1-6	TGCGCCAGCAGCTTCGGACAAGGCTCACCCCTCCACTTT	CASSFGQGSPLHF
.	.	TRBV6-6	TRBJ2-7	TGTGCCAGCAGACCCCGAGGCAGCGATTCCTACGAGCAGTACTTC	CASRPRGSDSYEQYF
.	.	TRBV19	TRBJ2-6	TGTGCCAGTAGTATAGTCGAGTCTGGGGCCAACGTCCTGACTTTC	CASSIVESGANVLTF
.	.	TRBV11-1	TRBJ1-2	TGTGCCAGCAGCTTACAGGGGTCAGGGGTAAATGGCTACACCTTC	CASSLQGSGVNGYTF
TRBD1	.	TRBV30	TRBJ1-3	TGTGCCTGGAGCCAGGGGGACTCGCACACCATATATTTT	CAWSQGDSHTIYF
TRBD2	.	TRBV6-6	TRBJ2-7	TGTGCCAGCAGTTACAGCAGCGGGAGCTCCTACGAGCAGTACTTC	CASSYSSGSSYEQYF
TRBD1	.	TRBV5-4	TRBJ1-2	TGTGCCAGCACCGGGACAGGGACCTATGGCTACACCTTC	CASTGTGTYGYTF
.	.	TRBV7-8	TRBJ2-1	TGTGCCAGCAGCTTAGCTGCTGCGAAGAACAATGAGCAGTTCTTC	CASSLAAAKNNEQFF
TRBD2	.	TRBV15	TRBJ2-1	TGTGCCACCAGCGGGGGGACTAGCGGGTGGCAGTTCTTC	CATSGGTSGWQFF
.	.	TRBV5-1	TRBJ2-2	TGCGCCACCCCAGGGGTGGACACCGGGGAGCTGTTTTTT	CATPGVDTGELFF
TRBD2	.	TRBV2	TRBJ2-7	TGTGCCAGCAGGATAGCGGGAGCGGAAAACGAGCAGTACTTC	CASRIAGAENEQYF
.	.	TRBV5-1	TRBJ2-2	TGCGCCAGCAGCCGGACCGGGGAGCTGTTTTTT	CASSRTGELFF
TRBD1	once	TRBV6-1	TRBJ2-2	TGTGCCAGCAGTGAGGACAGGGGGCCCGGGGAGCTGTTTTTT	CASSEDRGPGELFF
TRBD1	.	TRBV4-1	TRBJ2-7	TGCGCCAGCAGCCGTTATGACAGGGAAGGGAGCGAGCAGTACTTC	CASSRYDREGSEQYF
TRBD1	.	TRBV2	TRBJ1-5	TGTGCCAGCAGTGTGGACAGGGGGAATCAGCCCCAGCATTTT	CASSVDRGNQPQHF
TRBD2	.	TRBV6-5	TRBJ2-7	TGTGCCAGCAGCTTACTAGCGGGAGGAACCTACGAGCAGTACTTC	CASSLLAGGTYEQYF
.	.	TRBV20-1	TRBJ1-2	TGCAGTGCGACCAGAAGGGACGGGGGCACCTTC	CSATRRDGGTF
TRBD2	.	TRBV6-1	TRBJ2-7	TGTGCCAGCGCCCCGGGACTAGCTTATTACGAGCAGTACTTC	CASAPGLAYYEQYF
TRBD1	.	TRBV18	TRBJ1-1	TGTGCCAGCCCAAAACCAGGGGGGAACACTGAAGCTTTCTTT	CASPKPGGNTEAFF
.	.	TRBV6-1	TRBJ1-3	TGTGCCAGTTCAGGGGAGTATCGAAACACCATATATTTT	CASSGEYRNTIYF
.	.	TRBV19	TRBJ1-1	TGTGCCAGTACCACGGGAGGTCGTAGGGCTTTCTTT	CASTTGGRRAFF
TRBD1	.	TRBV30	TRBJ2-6	TGTGCCTGGAGTACCGGGACAGGGTCAGGTGCTGGGGCCAACGTCCTGACTTTC	CAWSTGTGSGAGANVLTF
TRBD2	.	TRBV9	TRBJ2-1	TGTGCCAGCAGCGTGCAACTAGCGAGAGACAATGAGCAGTTCTTC	CASSVQLARDNEQFF
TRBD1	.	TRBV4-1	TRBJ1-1	TGCGCCAGCAGCCACAGGCCACAGGGGGGAACTGAAGCTTTCTTT	CASSHRPQGGTEAFF
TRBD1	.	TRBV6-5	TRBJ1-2	TGTGCCAGCAGGAGGACAGGGAACTATGGCTACACCTTC	CASRRTGNYGYTF
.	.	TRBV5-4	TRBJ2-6	TGTGCCAGCAGAGGACTGGTCTCTGGGGCCAACGTCCTGACTTTC	CASRGLVSGANVLTF
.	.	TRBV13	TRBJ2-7	TGTGCCAGCAGCTTGGCCGAGGGAACCTCCTACGGGCAGTACTTC	CASSLAEGTSYGQYF
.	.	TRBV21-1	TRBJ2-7	TGTGCCAGCAGCAATCCCGAACTTCCTACGAGTGGGCAGTACTTC	CASSNPELPTSGQYF
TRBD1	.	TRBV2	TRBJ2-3	TGTGCCAGCAGGAAGGACAGGGACACAGATACGCAGTATTTT	CASRKDRDTDTQYF
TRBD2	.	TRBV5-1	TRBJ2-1	TGCGCCAGCAGCCCTCTAGCGGGAGAGAACAATGAGCAGTTCTTC	CASSPLAGENNEQFF
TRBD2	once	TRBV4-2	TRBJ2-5	TGTGCCAGCAGCCAACGGACTAGCGGAGAGACCCAGTACTTC	CASSQRTSGETQYF
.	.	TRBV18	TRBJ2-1	TGTGCCAGCTCACTTGTCCAGGGCCAACGAAATGAGCAGTTCTTC	CASSLVQGQRNEQFF
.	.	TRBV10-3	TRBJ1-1	TGTGCCATCAGGGCACCCCAGTCACTAAACACTGAAGCTTTCTTT	CAIRAPQSLNTEAFF
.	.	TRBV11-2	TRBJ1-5	TGTGCCAGCAGCTTAGTCGGGGGAAGATCTCAGCCCCAGCATTTT	CASSLVGGRSQPQHF
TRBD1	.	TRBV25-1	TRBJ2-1	TGTGCCAGCAGTCCGGGGACAGGGCACTACAATGAGCAGTTCTTC	CASSPGTGHYNEQFF
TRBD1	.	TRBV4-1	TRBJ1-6	TGCGCCAGCAGCCTCGTGACAGGGGGCGACCATAATTCACCCCTCCACTTT	CASSLVTGGDHNSPLHF
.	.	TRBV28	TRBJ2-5	TGTGCCAGCTCAGGTTTGGGCGGGATGGAGACCCAGTACTTC	CASSGLGGMETQYF
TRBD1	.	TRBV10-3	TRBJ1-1	TGTGCCATCAGTGAAAGGGACAGGGGGCTTACTGAAGCTTTCTTT	CAISERDRGLTEAFF